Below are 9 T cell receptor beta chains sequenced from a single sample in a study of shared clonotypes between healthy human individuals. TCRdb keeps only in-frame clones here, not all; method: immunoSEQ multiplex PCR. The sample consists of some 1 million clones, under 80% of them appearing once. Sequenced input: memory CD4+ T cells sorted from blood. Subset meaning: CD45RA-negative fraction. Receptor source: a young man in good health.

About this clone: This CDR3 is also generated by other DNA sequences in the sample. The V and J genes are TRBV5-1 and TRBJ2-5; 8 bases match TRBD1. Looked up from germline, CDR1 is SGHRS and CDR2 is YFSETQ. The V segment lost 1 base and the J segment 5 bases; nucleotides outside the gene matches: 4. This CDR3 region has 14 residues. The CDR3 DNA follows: TGCGCCAGCAGCTTGTCAGGGGGCGGCGAGACCCAGTACTTC. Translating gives CASSLSGGGETQYF.

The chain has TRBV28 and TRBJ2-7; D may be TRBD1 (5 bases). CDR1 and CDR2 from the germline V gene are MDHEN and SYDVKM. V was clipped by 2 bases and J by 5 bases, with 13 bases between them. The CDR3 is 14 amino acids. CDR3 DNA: TGTGCCAGCAGTTTAGGTCAGGGTAGCAACGAGCAGTACTTC. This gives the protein CASSLGQGSNEQYF.

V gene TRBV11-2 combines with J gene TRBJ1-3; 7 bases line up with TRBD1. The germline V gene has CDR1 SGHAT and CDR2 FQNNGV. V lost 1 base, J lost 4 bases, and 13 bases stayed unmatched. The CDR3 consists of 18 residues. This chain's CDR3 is CASSLGDSLLYIGNTIYF. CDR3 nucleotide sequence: TGTGCCAGCAGCTTAGGGGACAGTCTCCTCTATATCGGAAACACCATATATTTT.

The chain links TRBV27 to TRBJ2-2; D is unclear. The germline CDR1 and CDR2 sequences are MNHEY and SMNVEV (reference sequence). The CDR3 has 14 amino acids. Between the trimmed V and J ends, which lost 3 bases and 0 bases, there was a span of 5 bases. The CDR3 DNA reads TGTGCCAGCAGTTTCCGGGCGAACACCGGGGAGCTGTTTTTT. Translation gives CASSFRANTGELFF.

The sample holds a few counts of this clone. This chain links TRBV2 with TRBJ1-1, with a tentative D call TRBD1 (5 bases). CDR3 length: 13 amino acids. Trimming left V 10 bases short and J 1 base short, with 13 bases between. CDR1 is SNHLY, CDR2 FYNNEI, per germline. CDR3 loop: CATHLTGNTEAFF. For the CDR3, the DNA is TGTGCCACCCACCTCACAGGGAACACTGAAGCTTTCTTT.

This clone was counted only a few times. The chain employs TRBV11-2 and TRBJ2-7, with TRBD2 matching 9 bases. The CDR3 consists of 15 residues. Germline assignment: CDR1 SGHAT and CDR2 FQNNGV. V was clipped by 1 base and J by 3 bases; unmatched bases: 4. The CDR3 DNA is TGTGCCAGCAGCTTAGGAACTAGCGGGTTCTACGAGCAGTACTTC. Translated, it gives CASSLGTSGFYEQYF.

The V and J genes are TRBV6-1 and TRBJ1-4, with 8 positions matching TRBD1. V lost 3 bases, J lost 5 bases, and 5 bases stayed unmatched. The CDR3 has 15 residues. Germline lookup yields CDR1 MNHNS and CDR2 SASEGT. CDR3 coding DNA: TGTGCCAGCAGTGAGGCCACAGGGGGGAATGAAAAACTGTTTTTT. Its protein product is CASSEATGGNEKLFF.

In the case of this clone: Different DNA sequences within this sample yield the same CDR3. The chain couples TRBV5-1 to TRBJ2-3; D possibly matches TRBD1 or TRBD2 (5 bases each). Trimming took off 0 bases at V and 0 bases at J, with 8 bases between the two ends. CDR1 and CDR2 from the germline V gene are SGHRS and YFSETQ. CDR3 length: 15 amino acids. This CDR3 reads CASSLGGRSTDTQYF. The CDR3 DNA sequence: TGCGCCAGCAGCTTGGGGGGACGCAGCACAGATACGCAGTATTTT.

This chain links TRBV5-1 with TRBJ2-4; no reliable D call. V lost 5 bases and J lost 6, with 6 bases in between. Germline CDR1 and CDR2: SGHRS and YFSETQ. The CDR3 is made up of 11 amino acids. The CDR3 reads CASRIPNIQYF. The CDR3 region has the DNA TGCGCCAGCAGAATACCAAACATTCAGTACTTC.